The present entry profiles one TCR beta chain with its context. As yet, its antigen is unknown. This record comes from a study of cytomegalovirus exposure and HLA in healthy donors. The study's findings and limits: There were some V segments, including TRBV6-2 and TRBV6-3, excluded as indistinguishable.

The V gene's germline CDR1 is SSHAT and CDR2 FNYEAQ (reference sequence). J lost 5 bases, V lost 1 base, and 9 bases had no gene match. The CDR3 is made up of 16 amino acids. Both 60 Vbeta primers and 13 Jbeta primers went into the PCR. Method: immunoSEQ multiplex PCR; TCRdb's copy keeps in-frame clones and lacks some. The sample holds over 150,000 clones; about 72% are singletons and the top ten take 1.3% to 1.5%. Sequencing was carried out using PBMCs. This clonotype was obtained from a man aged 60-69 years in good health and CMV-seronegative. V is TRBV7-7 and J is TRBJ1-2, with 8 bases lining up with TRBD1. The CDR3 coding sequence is TGTGCCAGCAGCTTAGACAGGACAGGGCTGACTTATGGCTACACCTTC. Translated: CASSLDRTGLTYGYTF.